One T cell receptor beta chain is described in this entry. This sample was included in a study of blood T cell repertoires in COVID-19. Looking at the study overall: Acute and convalescent COVID-19 samples came from the United States, Italy and Spain. PBMCs, B-cell-depleted T cells, or T cells provided the cDNA or gDNA that made up the material.

V dropped 3 bases and J dropped 4 bases, with 10 bases sitting between them. The CDR3 runs 14 residues. From germline, CDR1 is MNHNS and CDR2 SASEGT. In the study's own analysis: Reference gene primers were amplified, and this amplification served to estimate nucleated cell counts. TCRdb's copy holds only in-frame clones and misses some; the assay was immunoSEQ multiplex PCR. That table furnishes V, J and clone size, whereas the DNA furnished D and trimming. In the table there are about 61,000 clones, 70% to 90% of which are singletons. The sequenced material came from peripheral blood. The chain recombines TRBV6-1 with TRBJ1-5; D is possibly TRBD1 (6 bases). The origin of this receptor is a woman older than 75 with active COVID-19. The CDR3, as DNA: TGTGCCAGCAGTGACAGGGGTGGGAATCAGCCCCAGCATTTT. This encodes CASSDRGGNQPQHF.